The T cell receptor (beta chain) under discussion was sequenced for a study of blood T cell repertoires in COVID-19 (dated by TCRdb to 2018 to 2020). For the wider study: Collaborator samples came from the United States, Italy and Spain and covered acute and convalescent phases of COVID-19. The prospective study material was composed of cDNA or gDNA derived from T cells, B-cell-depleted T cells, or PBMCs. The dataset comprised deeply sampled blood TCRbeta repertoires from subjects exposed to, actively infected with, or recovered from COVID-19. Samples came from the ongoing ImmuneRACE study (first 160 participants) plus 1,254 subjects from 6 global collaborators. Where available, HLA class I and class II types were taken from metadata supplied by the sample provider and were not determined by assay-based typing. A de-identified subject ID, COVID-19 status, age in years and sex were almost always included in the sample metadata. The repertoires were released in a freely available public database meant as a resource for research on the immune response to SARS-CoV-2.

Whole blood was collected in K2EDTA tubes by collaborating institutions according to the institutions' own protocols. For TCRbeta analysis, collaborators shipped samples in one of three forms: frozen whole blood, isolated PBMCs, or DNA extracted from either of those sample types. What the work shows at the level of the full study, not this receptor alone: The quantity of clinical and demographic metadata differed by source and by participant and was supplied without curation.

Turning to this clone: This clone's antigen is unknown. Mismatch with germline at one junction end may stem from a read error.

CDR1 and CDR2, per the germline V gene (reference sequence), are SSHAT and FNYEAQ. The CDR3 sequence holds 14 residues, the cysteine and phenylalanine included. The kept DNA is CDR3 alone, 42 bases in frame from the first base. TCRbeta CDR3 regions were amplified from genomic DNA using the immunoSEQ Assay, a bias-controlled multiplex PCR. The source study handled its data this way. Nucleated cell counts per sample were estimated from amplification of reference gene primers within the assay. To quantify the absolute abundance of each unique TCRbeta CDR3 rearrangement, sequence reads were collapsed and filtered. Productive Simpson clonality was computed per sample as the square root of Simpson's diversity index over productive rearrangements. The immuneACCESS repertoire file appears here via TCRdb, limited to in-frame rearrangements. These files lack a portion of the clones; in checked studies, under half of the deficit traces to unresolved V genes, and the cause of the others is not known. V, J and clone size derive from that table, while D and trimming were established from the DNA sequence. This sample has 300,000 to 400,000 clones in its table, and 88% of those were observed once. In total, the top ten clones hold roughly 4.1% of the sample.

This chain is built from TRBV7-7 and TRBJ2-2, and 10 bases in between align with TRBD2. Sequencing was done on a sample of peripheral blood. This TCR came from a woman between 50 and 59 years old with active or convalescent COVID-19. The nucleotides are TGTGCTAGCAGAAAACTAGCGGGAACCGGGGAGCTGTTTTTT. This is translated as CASRKLAGTGELFF.